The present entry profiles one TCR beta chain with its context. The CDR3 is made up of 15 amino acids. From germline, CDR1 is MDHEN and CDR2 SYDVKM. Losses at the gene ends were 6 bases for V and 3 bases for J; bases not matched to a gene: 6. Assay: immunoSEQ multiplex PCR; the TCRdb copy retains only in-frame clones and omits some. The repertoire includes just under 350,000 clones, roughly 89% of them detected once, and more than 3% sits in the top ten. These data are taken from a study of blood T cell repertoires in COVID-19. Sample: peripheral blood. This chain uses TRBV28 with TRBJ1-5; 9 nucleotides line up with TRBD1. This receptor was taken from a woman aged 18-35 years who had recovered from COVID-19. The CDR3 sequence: CASSKQGAINQPQHF. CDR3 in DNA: TGTGCCAGCAGCAAACAGGGGGCAATCAATCAGCCCCAGCATTTT.